The present entry profiles one TCR beta chain with its context. Time point in this sample: patch test 2, 6 weeks after DPC sensitization. Treatment here: therapeutic diphenylcyclopropenone sensitization with weekly scalp DPC. CDR1 and CDR2 (germline): MNHEY, SVGEGT. The junction had 17 bases not matched to a gene; V was cut back by 10 bases and J by 8 bases. This CDR3 contains 16 residues. The sample originates from a study of human T cells and chemical hapten exposure. Across the study: DPC at 0.01% went onto the upper back in patch tests, read at 6 days.

TCRdb itself ran the RACE reads through MiXCR, one entry per CDR3 protein. In the table there are about 81,000 distinct CDR3 sequences, roughly 10% of which are singletons. This rearrangement joins TRBV6-2 or TRBV6-3 to TRBJ2-1, with 10 bases that match TRBD2. The clonotype originates from a woman aged 25-40 years with alopecia areata. Some clones in this sample may be carry-over from other donors' samples. The material sequenced was whole blood, taken in connection with sensitization to the hapten diphenylcyclopropenone (DPC). CDR3 in amino acids: CATFRASGSNRYEQFF. The DNA for the CDR3 is TGTGCCACCTTCAGGGCTAGCGGGAGTAATAGATATGAGCAGTTCTTC.